The table lists the clone carrying this T cell receptor beta chain with many counts. This record belongs to a study of blood T cell repertoires in COVID-19. Participants came from roughly 25 US areas, aged roughly 18 to 100 years. Original analysis: Amplified reference gene primers provided the basis for estimating nucleated cell counts. Some clones are missing from TCRdb's copy, which holds only in-frame ones; the method was immunoSEQ multiplex PCR. Clone size and the V and J calls come from that table; the DNA yielded D and trimming. The profile shows around 420,000 clones, around 90% of them singletons. The trim removed 5 bases at V and 4 bases at J, leaving 4 bases unmatched. This CDR3 region has 14 residues. Germline loops: CDR1 SGDLS, CDR2 YYNGEE.

Sequencing input: PBMCs or T cells enriched from blood (not recorded which). The gene calls are TRBV9 and TRBJ1-4; 8 positions match TRBD1. The TCR was taken from a woman in her forties with acute COVID-19. The CDR3 spells CASSSGTGNEKLFF. The CDR3 DNA sequence: TGTGCCAGCAGTTCCGGGACAGGTAATGAAAAACTGTTTTTT.